What follows are 10 T cell receptor beta chains derived from one specimen sequenced in a study of cytomegalovirus exposure and HLA in healthy donors. 13 Jbeta primers and 60 Vbeta primers were used for the PCR. Repertoires were generated with immunoSEQ multiplex PCR, while TCRdb's copy carries only in-frame clones and drops some. The data include 40,000 or so clones; the top ten clones carry under 4.5%. The source material was PBMCs. Receptor source: a male donor in good health and CMV-seronegative.

The chain combines TRBV6-5 with TRBJ2-5; a weak D match, TRBD1 (6 bases). CDR3 length: 13 amino acids. CDR1 MNHEY and CDR2 SVGAGI come from the germline V gene. V gave up 6 bases and J gave up 2 bases, with 10 bases separating them. CDR3 nucleotide sequence: TGTGCCAGCAGCCGGACAGAACAAGAGACCCAGTACTTC. Translating gives CASSRTEQETQYF.

This chain uses TRBV27 with TRBJ1-1, with a possible D match to TRBD1 (6 bases). Germline V gives CDR1 MNHEY, CDR2 SMNVEV (reference sequence). The CDR3 is made up of 15 amino acids. V was shortened by 5 bases and J by 3 bases, with 16 bases between the two germline ends. The CDR3 spells CASSILRGRDTEAFF. The CDR3 DNA sequence: TGTGCCAGCAGTATCCTCAGGGGCAGGGACACTGAAGCTTTCTTT.

The J gene is TRBJ2-4, the V gene TRBV4-1, with a tentative D call TRBD2 (7 bases). The CDR3 is 16 amino acids. Germline CDR1 and CDR2: MGHRA and YSYEKL. Trimming removed 1 base at V and 0 bases at J, with 10 bases between. CDR3 in DNA: TGCGCCAGCAGCCAAGGGGAGGGGGTAGCCAAAAACATTCAGTACTTC. Translating it yields CASSQGEGVAKNIQYF.

The V and J genes are TRBV5-6 and TRBJ2-1; a weak D match, TRBD1 (5 bases). Between the trimmed V and J ends, which lost 0 bases and 0 bases, there was a span of 10 bases. CDR1 and CDR2 from the germline V gene are SGHDT and YYEEEE. The length of the CDR3 is 16 residues. CDR3 in DNA: TGTGCCAGCAGCTTGGAGGGGCGGAGCTCCTACAATGAGCAGTTCTTC. Encoded protein: CASSLEGRSSYNEQFF.

The chain carries TRBV18 and TRBJ1-4; the match to TRBD1 covers 8 bases. Germline loops: CDR1 KGHSH, CDR2 LQKENI. The CDR3 contains 18 residues. With V trimmed by 3 bases and J by 0 bases, 9 bases remained unmatched. The CDR3 DNA is TGTGCCAGCTCACCTCCTGACAGGGGATTATCAACTAATGAAAAACTGTTTTTT. Translated: CASSPPDRGLSTNEKLFF.

The rearrangement joins TRBV2 to TRBJ1-5; 8 bases line up with TRBD1. This CDR3 has 15 residues. Germline CDR1 reads SNHLY; CDR2 reads FYNNEI. V was pared by 7 bases and J by 5 bases, with 10 bases of the junction left unmatched. The CDR3 here is CASTGGTGNYQPQHF. The CDR3 coding sequence is TGTGCCAGCACCGGTGGGACAGGTAATTATCAGCCCCAGCATTTT.

J is TRBJ2-7 and V is TRBV5-1, with D possibly matching TRBD2 (5 bases). The CDR3 extends over 13 amino acids. Germline V gives CDR1 SGHRS, CDR2 YFSETQ. V lost 0 bases and J lost 6, with 10 bases in between. This CDR3 is CASSLERVGEQYF. The CDR3 nucleotides are TGCGCCAGCAGCTTGGAGAGGGTGGGCGAGCAGTACTTC.

The gene calls are TRBV10-3 and TRBJ2-7; 8 bases match TRBD1. This CDR3 has 14 residues. The V gene's germline CDR1 is ENHRY and CDR2 SYGVKD. V dropped 10 bases and J dropped 1; count of bases not matched to a gene: 9. CDR3 region: CATQPRTGSYEQYF. Here the CDR3 DNA reads TGTGCCACCCAACCGCGGACAGGGTCCTACGAGCAGTACTTC.

The V call is TRBV11-2, the J call TRBJ1-6, with 9 bases aligning to TRBD1. Germline CDR1 and CDR2: SGHAT and FQNNGV. Trimming at V came to 5 bases and at J to 8 bases, leaving 7 bases not matched to a gene. There are 15 residues in the CDR3. The CDR3 spells CASSTRTGADSPLHF. The CDR3 region has the DNA TGTGCCAGCAGCACCCGGACAGGGGCCGATTCACCCCTCCACTTT.

The CDR3 nucleotides are TGCGCCAGCAGCCAAAGGACTAGCGGGGCAGGGGAGCAGTACTTC. Its protein is CASSQRTSGAGEQYF. The chain employs TRBV4-1 and TRBJ2-7, with 12 bases that match TRBD2. Germline values: CDR1 MGHRA, CDR2 YSYEKL. Unmatched junction bases numbered 6, after V lost 2 bases and J lost 7 bases. The length of the CDR3 is 15 residues.